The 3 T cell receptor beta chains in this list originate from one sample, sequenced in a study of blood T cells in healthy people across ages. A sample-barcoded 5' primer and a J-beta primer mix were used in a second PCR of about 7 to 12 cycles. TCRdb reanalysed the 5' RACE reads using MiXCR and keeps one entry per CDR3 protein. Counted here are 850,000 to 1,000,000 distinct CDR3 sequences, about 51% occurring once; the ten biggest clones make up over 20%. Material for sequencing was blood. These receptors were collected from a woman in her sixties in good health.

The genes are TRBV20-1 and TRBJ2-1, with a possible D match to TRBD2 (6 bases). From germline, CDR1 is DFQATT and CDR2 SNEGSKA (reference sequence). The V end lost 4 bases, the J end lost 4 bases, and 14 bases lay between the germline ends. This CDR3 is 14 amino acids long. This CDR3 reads CSAMGGTRYNEQFF. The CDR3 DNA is TGCAGTGCTATGGGCGGGACGAGGTACAATGAGCAGTTCTTC.

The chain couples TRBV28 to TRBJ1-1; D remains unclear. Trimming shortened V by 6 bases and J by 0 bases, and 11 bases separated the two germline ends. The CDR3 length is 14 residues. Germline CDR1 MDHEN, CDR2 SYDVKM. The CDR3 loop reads CASRVGSMNTEAFF. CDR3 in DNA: TGTGCCAGCAGAGTGGGGTCCATGAACACTGAAGCTTTCTTT.

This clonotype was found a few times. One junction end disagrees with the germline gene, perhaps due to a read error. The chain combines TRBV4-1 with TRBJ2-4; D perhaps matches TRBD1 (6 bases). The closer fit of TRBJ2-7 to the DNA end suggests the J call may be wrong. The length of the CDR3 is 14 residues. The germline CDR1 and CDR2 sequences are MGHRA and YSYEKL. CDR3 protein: CASSQVGHSYEQYF. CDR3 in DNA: TGCGCCAGTAGCCAGGTGGGACACTCCTACGAGCAGTACTTC.